This TCR beta chain was profiled in a study of blood T cell repertoires in COVID-19. Study information: Whether acute or convalescent, the COVID-19 samples came from the United States, Italy and Spain. T cells, B-cell-depleted T cells, or PBMCs supplied cDNA or gDNA.

The assay was immunoSEQ multiplex PCR, and TCRdb's table has in-frame clones only and misses some. The data hold 200,000 to 250,000 clones, with 80% to 90% observed a single time. Living in roughly 25 US areas, the participants were between about 18 and 100 years of age. Grouping used clinical history reported by participants in a survey and questionnaire. Per the germline V gene, CDR1 is LNHDA and CDR2 is SQIVND (reference sequence). The V and J ends lost 4 bases and 6 bases respectively, with 21 bases between them. The CDR3 is 16 residues long. This clone was picked up one time. Sequencing was done on a sample of PBMCs or T cells enriched from blood (not recorded which). The gene calls are TRBV19 and TRBJ2-5; tentative D call: TRBD1 (6 bases). The TCR sequence derives from a woman between 18 and 29 years old in a cohort exposed to, infected with or recovered from COVID-19 (not recorded which). This chain's CDR3 is CASSKAIQGMVKTQYF. Here the CDR3 DNA reads TGTGCCAGTAGTAAGGCCATACAGGGTATGGTTAAGACCCAGTACTTC.